The 9 T cell receptor beta chains given below trace back to one sample, sequenced in a study of T cell responses to AZD1222 COVID-19 vaccine. Profiling relied on immunoSEQ multiplex PCR, and the TCRdb table lists in-frame clones only, not all of them. The repertoire holds about 140,000 clones, 75% to 95% seen once, with roughly 3.1% in the top ten. This specimen was peripheral blood, taken on day 0 of AZD1222 vaccination. These receptor sequences come from an adult in good health.

The chain joins TRBV7-6 to TRBJ2-3; TRBD2 agrees at 11 bases. Trimming removed 1 base from V and 6 bases from J; junction bases left unmatched: 9. CDR3 length: 17 amino acids. Germline lookup yields CDR1 SGHVS and CDR2 FNYEAQ. The CDR3 sequence: CASSLGLAGGPSDTQYF. The CDR3 bases are TGTGCCAGCAGCTTAGGTTTAGCGGGGGGGCCGTCGGATACGCAGTATTTT.

The V and J genes are TRBV11-3 and TRBJ2-7, with D possibly being TRBD2 (6 bases). Trimming stripped 5 bases from V and 4 bases from J, with 18 bases between. The CDR3 runs 15 residues. CDR1 SGHNT and CDR2 YENEEA come from the germline V gene. CDR3 amino acids: CASSLIQGGVYEQYF. The CDR3 region has the DNA TGTGCCAGCAGCCTAATCCAGGGAGGAGTGTACGAGCAGTACTTC.

The gene calls are TRBV18 and TRBJ1-1; D gene uncertain. V was trimmed by 8 bases and J by 4 bases, leaving 17 bases between them. CDR1 is KGHSH, CDR2 LQKENI, per germline. This CDR3 has 14 amino acids. This CDR3 reads CASRKLGPGTEAFF. The CDR3 nucleotides are TGTGCCAGCCGGAAACTAGGGCCTGGCACTGAAGCTTTCTTT. Full variable domain (remainder filled in from reference TRBV18 and TRBJ1-1): NAGVMQNPRHLVRRRGQEARLRCSPMKGHSHVYWYRQLPEEGLKFMVYLQKENIIDESGMPKERFSAEFPKEGPSILRIQQVVRGDSAAYFCASRKLGPGTEAFFGQGTRLTVV.

V usage is TRBV12-3 or TRBV12-4 and J usage is TRBJ1-6; no definite D call. The V end was cut by 5 bases, the J end by 7 bases, with 9 bases between. This CDR3 spans 13 amino acids. This chain's CDR3 is CASSTLNNSPLHF. The CDR3 coding sequence is TGTGCCAGCAGTACCCTGAACAATTCACCCCTCCACTTT.

The CDR3: CASSLGGSSDTQYF. The CDR3 nucleotides read TGCGCCAGCAGCTTGGGGGGATCATCAGATACGCAGTATTTT. V and J are TRBV5-1 and TRBJ2-3; D not certain. CDR3 length equals 14 residues. The V and J ends lost 0 bases and 4 bases respectively, with 9 bases between them. In germline, CDR1 is SGHRS, CDR2 YFSETQ.

V gene TRBV6-2 or TRBV6-3 combines with J gene TRBJ2-3; TRBD1 agrees at 11 bases. The CDR3 has 19 amino acids. The J segment lost 3 bases and the V segment lost 0 bases, leaving 11 bases of the junction unmatched. Germline lookup yields CDR1 MNHEY and CDR2 SVGEGT. CDR3 bases: TGTGCCAGCAGTTACTCACCCGTGGACAGGGGGCTTCCAACAGATACGCAGTATTTT. Translated: CASSYSPVDRGLPTDTQYF.

The rearrangement joins TRBV29-1 to TRBJ1-4, with D possibly matching TRBD1 (5 bases). Germline CDR1 reads SQVTM; CDR2 reads ANQGSEA. The CDR3 is made up of 12 amino acids. The V end lost 2 bases, the J end lost 7 bases, and 8 bases lay between the germline ends. CDR3 protein: CSVEQGPEKLFF. The CDR3 bases are TGCAGCGTTGAACAGGGACCTGAAAAACTGTTTTTT.

The chain is built from TRBV19 and TRBJ1-1, with D uncertain. The CDR3 covers 14 residues. Trimming pared 3 bases from V and 3 bases from J, leaving 11 bases between. Germline loops: CDR1 LNHDA, CDR2 SQIVND (reference sequence). CDR3 in DNA: TGTGCCAGTAGTATTGAACAGTACGACACTGAAGCTTTCTTT. The encoded protein is CASSIEQYDTEAFF. Combining the CDR3 with reference TRBV19 and TRBJ1-1 gives the whole variable domain DGGITQSPKYLFRKEGQNVTLSCEQNLNHDAMYWYRQDPGQGLRLIYYSQIVNDFQKGDIAEGYSVSREKKESFPLTVTSAQKNPTAFYLCASSIEQYDTEAFFGQGTRLTVV.

The rearrangement uses TRBV11-2 and TRBJ2-7; 10 positions match TRBD2. Germline CDR1 is SGHAT and CDR2 is FQNNGV. The CDR3 sequence is 16 residues long. The V and J ends lost 5 bases and 1 base, in that order; junction bases with no gene match: 8. The CDR3 spells CASSPPRTSGSYEQYF. Written as DNA, the CDR3 is TGTGCCAGCAGCCCCCCCAGGACTAGCGGTTCCTACGAGCAGTACTTC. The full variable domain, with the rest looked up from reference TRBV11-2 and TRBJ2-7, is EAGVAQSPRYKIIEKRQSVAFWCNPISGHATLYWYQQILGQGPKLLIQFQNNGVVDDSQLPKDRFSAERLKGVDSTLKIQPAKLEDSAVYLCASSPPRTSGSYEQYFGPGTRLTVT.